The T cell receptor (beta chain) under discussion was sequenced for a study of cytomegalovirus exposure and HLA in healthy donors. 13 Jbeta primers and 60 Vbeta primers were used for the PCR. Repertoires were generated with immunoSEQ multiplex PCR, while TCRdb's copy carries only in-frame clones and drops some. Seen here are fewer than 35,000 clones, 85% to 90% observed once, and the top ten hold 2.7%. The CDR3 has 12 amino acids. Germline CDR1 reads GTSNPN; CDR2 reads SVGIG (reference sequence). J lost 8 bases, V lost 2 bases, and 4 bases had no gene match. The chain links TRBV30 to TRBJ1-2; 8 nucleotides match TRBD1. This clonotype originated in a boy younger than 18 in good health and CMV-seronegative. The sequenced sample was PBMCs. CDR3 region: CAWSWTGRGYTF. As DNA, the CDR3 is TGTGCCTGGAGTTGGACAGGGAGGGGCTACACCTTC.